These 25 T cell receptor beta chains were sequenced from one sample in a study of cytomegalovirus exposure and HLA in healthy donors listed by TCRdb under 2017. Preparation of the library involved the immunoSEQ multiplex PCR assay. For the multiplex PCR, a mixture combining 60 forward primers for TCR Vbeta segments and 13 reverse primers for TCR Jbeta segments was used. This is the immuneACCESS table as TCRdb keeps it, with only in-frame sequences that have V and J called. A part of the clones is gone; compared with another copy, unresolved V genes explain less than half, and the rest is unexplained. A total of under 200,000 clones appear in this sample, about 78% of them only once. Jointly, the top ten make up roughly 2.3% of the sample. The specimen was PBMCs. The receptors originated from a man aged 55 to 70 in good health and CMV-seronegative.

This clone appeared a single time. The CDR3: CSVGDRVETQYF. The CDR3 region has the DNA TGCAGCGTGGGGGACAGGGTGGAGACCCAGTACTTC. This rearrangement joins TRBV29-1 to TRBJ2-5, with 9 bases matching TRBD1. V dropped 6 bases and J dropped 5; count of bases not matched to a gene: 4. In germline, CDR1 is SQVTM, CDR2 ANQGSEA. This CDR3 has 12 residues.

This clone occurred a few times. The chain combines TRBV29-1 with TRBJ1-2; 8 nucleotides line up with TRBD1. The CDR3 covers 14 residues. Germline V CDR1 and CDR2: SQVTM, ANQGSEA. Unmatched junction bases numbered 8, after V lost 6 bases and J lost 2 bases. The CDR3 here is CSVADGQGNYGYTF. The CDR3 DNA reads TGCAGCGTGGCCGACGGACAGGGAAACTATGGCTACACCTTC.

J is TRBJ2-5 and V is TRBV2, with 9 bases that match TRBD1. V lost 5 bases, J lost 14 bases, and 15 bases stayed unmatched. This CDR3 region has 14 residues. Germline-derived CDR1 and CDR2 are SNHLY and FYNNEI. The CDR3 region has the DNA TGTGCCAGCAGTAGTTTGGGACAGGGTAGCACCGGATACTTC. Protein: CASSSLGQGSTGYF.

This chain joins TRBV6-5 and TRBJ1-5, with D unresolved. From germline, CDR1 is MNHEY and CDR2 SVGAGI. Trimming stripped 5 bases from V and 7 bases from J, with 12 bases between. The CDR3 is made up of 13 amino acids. CDR3 loop: CASSRWEAQPQHF. The DNA for the CDR3 is TGTGCCAGCAGTAGGTGGGAGGCGCAGCCCCAGCATTTT.

V is TRBV7-6 and J is TRBJ1-1; a possible D gene is TRBD1 (5 bases). Germline-derived CDR1 and CDR2 are SGHVS and FNYEAQ. The V end lost 1 base, the J end lost 2 bases, and 11 bases lay between the germline ends. The CDR3 totals 15 residues. The CDR3 spells CASSLETGENTEAFF. CDR3 nucleotide sequence: TGTGCCAGCAGCTTAGAAACAGGCGAAAACACTGAAGCTTTCTTT.

The chain employs TRBV18 and TRBJ2-1; tentative D call: TRBD2 (6 bases). The CDR3 spans 15 residues. The germline V gene has CDR1 KGHSH and CDR2 LQKENI. V dropped 3 bases and J dropped 1 base, with 10 bases sitting between them. In DNA form, the CDR3 reads TGTGCCAGCTCACCCGCTAGCGCGTCCTACAATGAGCAGTTCTTC. Translation gives CASSPASASYNEQFF.

As for this clone: Sequence at one end of the junction differs from germline and may be a read error. The J gene is TRBJ1-2, the V gene TRBV16, with D unclear. Germline CDR1 KGHSY, CDR2 FQNENV. This CDR3 region has 15 residues. CDR3 loop: CASSPPGNPNYGYPF. CDR3 coding DNA: TGTGCCAGCAGCCCTCCGGGAAACCCTAACTATGGCTACCCCTTC.

This clone has a handful of counts. The chain has TRBV11-3 and TRBJ2-7; 10 bases are a match to TRBD1. The CDR3 extends over 15 amino acids. Trimming removed 0 bases from V and 3 bases from J; junction bases left unmatched: 2. Germline V gene lookup returns CDR1 SGHNT and CDR2 YENEEA. The CDR3 bases are TGTGCCAGCAGCTTAGATGGGACAGGGGACTACGAGCAGTACTTC. Its protein is CASSLDGTGDYEQYF. The full variable domain, its missing parts supplied by reference TRBV11-3 and TRBJ2-7, is EAGVVQSPRYKIIEKKQPVAFWCNPISGHNTLYWYLQNLGQGPELLIRYENEEAVDDSQLPKDRFSAERLKGVDSTLKIQPAELGDSAVYLCASSLDGTGDYEQYFGPGTRLTVT.

The chain is built from TRBV2 and TRBJ1-6; D perhaps matches TRBD1 (5 bases). Trimming took off 1 base at V and 10 bases at J, with 11 bases between the two ends. This CDR3 is built from 14 residues. Germline V gene data show CDR1 as SNHLY and CDR2 as FYNNEI. The CDR3 is CASSEGGMRSPLHF. In nucleotides, the CDR3 is TGTGCCAGCAGTGAAGGGGGCATGCGCTCACCCCTCCACTTT.

The chain carries TRBV6-1 and TRBJ1-1; D not certain. CDR3 length: 12 residues. Trimming stripped 7 bases from V and 0 bases from J, with 6 bases between. Germline V gives CDR1 MNHNS, CDR2 SASEGT. DNA of the CDR3: TGTGCCAGCAAAACATTGAACACTGAAGCTTTCTTT. Translation gives CASKTLNTEAFF.

The genes are TRBV10-3 and TRBJ1-1; D is ambiguous. Germline loops: CDR1 ENHRY, CDR2 SYGVKD. V shed 3 bases and J shed 5 bases, with 10 bases lying between them. The CDR3 length is 13 residues. The CDR3 sequence is CAISDTAGTEAFF. DNA for the CDR3: TGTGCCATCAGTGATACCGCCGGGACTGAAGCTTTCTTT.

This CDR3 reads CASGLDTTVSGTGELFF. CDR3 nucleotides: TGTGCTAGTGGTTTGGACACGACAGTCTCGGGCACCGGGGAGCTGTTTTTT. The chain is built from TRBV12-5 and TRBJ2-2, with a weak D call TRBD1 (5 bases). CDR3 length: 17 residues. The V end was cut by 1 base, the J end by 4 bases, with 16 bases between. Germline CDR1 is LGHNT and CDR2 is FRNRAP.

The chain has TRBV7-8 and TRBJ2-2, with D tentatively TRBD1 (6 bases). The ends were cut back, 5 bases at V and 5 bases at J, with 9 bases in the middle. CDR3 length: 13 residues. Germline V gene sequence: CDR1 SGHVS, CDR2 FQNEAQ. The CDR3 sequence is CASSTGRTGELFF. CDR3 sequence (DNA): TGTGCCAGCAGCACAGGGCGGACCGGGGAGCTGTTTTTT.

This clone was observed a handful of times. The chain employs TRBV19 and TRBJ1-1; the match to TRBD1 covers 7 bases. The junction had 6 bases not matched to a gene; V was cut back by 7 bases and J by 1 base. CDR1 is LNHDA, CDR2 SQIVND, per germline (reference sequence). This CDR3 is 14 amino acids long. The CDR3 DNA follows: TGTGCCAGTACCCCGGGACAGTCGAACACTGAAGCTTTCTTT. This sequence encodes CASTPGQSNTEAFF.

J is TRBJ2-3 and V is TRBV6-6; D might be TRBD2 (5 bases). Trimming stripped 6 bases from V and 0 bases from J, with 10 bases between. This CDR3 spans 14 amino acids. The germline V gene encodes CDR1 MNHNY and CDR2 SVGAGI (reference sequence). CDR3 DNA sequence: TGTGCCAGCAGAAGCGGCCTTAGCACAGATACGCAGTATTTT. It yields the protein CASRSGLSTDTQYF.

The chain carries TRBV19 and TRBJ1-2, with 10 nucleotides matching TRBD1. The germline gives CDR1 LNHDA, CDR2 SQIVND (reference sequence). This CDR3 has 16 amino acids. Germline trimming cut 9 bases from V and 3 bases from J; bases unmatched to any gene: 13. CDR3 nucleotides: TGTGCCAGCACCATTGACAGGGGGCGCAGGGACTATGGCTACACCTTC. It translates to CASTIDRGRRDYGYTF.

This chain uses TRBV6-5 with TRBJ1-1, with 8 bases matching TRBD1. The junction had 6 bases not matched to a gene; V was cut back by 7 bases and J by 8 bases. The CDR3 covers 12 residues. The germline V gene encodes CDR1 MNHEY and CDR2 SVGAGI. For the CDR3, the DNA is TGTGCCAGCACCTACCGGACAGGGGAAGCTTTCTTT. This codes for CASTYRTGEAFF.

A few counts support this clone. V is TRBV5-4 and J is TRBJ2-1; tentatively, D is TRBD2 (6 bases). V lost 5 bases and J 7 bases, leaving 16 bases between the germline ends. The CDR3 sequence is 14 residues long. Germline V gene lookup returns CDR1 SGHNT and CDR2 YYREEE (reference sequence). The CDR3 DNA reads as TGTGCCAGCAGTTATCCGTGGGGGGTAAATGAGCAGTTCTTC. Its protein is CASSYPWGVNEQFF.

The J gene is TRBJ1-4, the V gene TRBV5-1, with D tentatively TRBD1 (5 bases). The CDR3 extends over 15 amino acids. Germline CDR1 reads SGHRS; CDR2 reads YFSETQ. Trimming removed 0 bases from V and 4 bases from J, with 10 bases in between. The CDR3 sequence: CASSLDRGSNEKLFF. In DNA, the CDR3 is TGCGCCAGCAGCTTGGATCGGGGGAGTAATGAAAAACTGTTTTTT. The full variable domain, rest sourced from reference TRBV5-1 and TRBJ1-4, is KAGVTQTPRYLIKTRGQQVTLSCSPISGHRSVSWYQQTPGQGLQFLFEYFSETQRNKGNFPGRFSGRQFSNSRSEMNVSTLELGDSALYLCASSLDRGSNEKLFFGSGTQLSVL.

The gene calls are TRBV25-1 and TRBJ1-6; the D is unclear. Germline V CDR1 and CDR2: MGHDK, SYGVNS. Trimming took off 5 bases at V and 0 bases at J, with 5 bases between the two ends. The CDR3 covers 14 residues. The chain's CDR3 is CASSFSSYNSPLHF. CDR3 sequence (DNA): TGTGCCAGCAGTTTTAGCTCCTATAATTCACCCCTCCACTTT.

The chain employs TRBV6-1 and TRBJ1-4; 10 bases are shared with TRBD1. CDR1 and CDR2 (germline): MNHNS, SASEGT. The V segment lost 9 bases and the J segment 8 bases; nucleotides outside the gene matches: 6. This CDR3 is built from 13 residues. DNA for the CDR3: TGTGCCAGTCAGGACAGGGGGAACGAAAAACTGTTTTTT. The encoded protein is CASQDRGNEKLFF.

The genes are TRBV28 and TRBJ2-1; 11 bases agree with TRBD2. The germline gives CDR1 MDHEN, CDR2 SYDVKM. The CDR3 runs to 17 residues. The V gene end was trimmed by 4 bases and the J gene end by 4 bases; junction bases not matched to a gene: 9. CDR3 residues: CASSYIPGTSGYNEQFF. The DNA for the CDR3 is TGTGCCAGCAGTTACATCCCCGGGACTAGCGGATACAATGAGCAGTTCTTC.

J is TRBJ2-1 and V is TRBV19, with a tentative D call TRBD1 (5 bases). The V end was cut by 7 bases, the J end by 5 bases, with 18 bases between. CDR3 size: 15 residues. CDR1 and CDR2 (germline): LNHDA, SQIVND (reference sequence). The CDR3 sequence: CASTTSGIYDNEQFF. DNA for the CDR3: TGTGCCAGTACAACCTCAGGGATTTATGACAATGAGCAGTTCTTC. The full variable domain, in which reference TRBV19 and TRBJ2-1 provide the parts outside the CDR3, is DGGITQSPKYLFRKEGQNVTLSCEQNLNHDAMYWYRQDPGQGLRLIYYSQIVNDFQKGDIAEGYSVSREKKESFPLTVTSAQKNPTAFYLCASTTSGIYDNEQFFGPGTRLTVL.

The DNA for the CDR3 is TGTGCCAGTAGTGGAGTGGCCAGGGCCAGCGAGCAGTACTTC. It is translated as CASSGVARASEQYF. The chain couples TRBV19 to TRBJ2-7; tentatively, D is TRBD1 (5 bases). The CDR3 is 14 residues long. Germline V gene data show CDR1 as LNHDA and CDR2 as SQIVND (reference sequence). The V and J ends lost 5 bases and 6 bases respectively, with 17 bases between them.

The J gene is TRBJ2-5, the V gene TRBV7-7; 7 bases are a match to TRBD1. This CDR3 is 14 amino acids long. Germline V CDR1 and CDR2: SSHAT, FNYEAQ (reference sequence). V was clipped by 4 bases and J by 1 base; unmatched bases: 3. CDR3 nucleotide sequence: TGTGCCAGCAGCTCGGGGACAGTCCAAGAGACCCAGTACTTC. Translation: CASSSGTVQETQYF. Supplemented by reference TRBV7-7 and TRBJ2-5, the full variable domain reads GAGVSQSPRYKVTKRGQDVTLRCDPISSHATLYWYQQALGQGPEFLTYFNYEAQPDKSGLPSDRFSAERPEGSISTLTIQRTEQRDSAMYRCASSSGTVQETQYFGPGTRLLVL.